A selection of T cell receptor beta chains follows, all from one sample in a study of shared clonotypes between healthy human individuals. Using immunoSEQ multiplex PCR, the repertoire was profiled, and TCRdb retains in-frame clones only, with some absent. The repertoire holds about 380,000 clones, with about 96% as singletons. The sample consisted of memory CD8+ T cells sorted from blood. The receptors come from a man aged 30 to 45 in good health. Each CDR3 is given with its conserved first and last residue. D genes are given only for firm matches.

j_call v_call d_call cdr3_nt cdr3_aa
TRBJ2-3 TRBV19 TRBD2 TGTGCCAGTACACAGACTAGCGGGAGCCCAGATACGCAGTATTTT CASTQTSGSPDTQYF
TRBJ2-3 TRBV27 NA TGTGCCAGCAGTCACCTTGCCGGGACAGATACGCAGTATTTT CASSHLAGTDTQYF
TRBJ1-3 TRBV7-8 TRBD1 TGTGCCAGCAGCGCGGACAGGCCTACCTCTGGAAACACCATATATTTT CASSADRPTSGNTIYF
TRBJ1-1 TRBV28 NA TGTGCCAGCAGTTTAGGGGCGGTGGGGGTGGCTGAAGCTTTCTTT CASSLGAVGVAEAFF
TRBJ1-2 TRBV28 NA TGTGCCAGCAGTTTCCGTTGGGGACAAAACTATGGCTACACCTTC CASSFRWGQNYGYTF
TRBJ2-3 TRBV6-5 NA TGTGCCAGCAGTTACGGAGGTAGCACAGATACGCAGTATTTT CASSYGGSTDTQYF
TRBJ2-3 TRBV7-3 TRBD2 TGTGCCAGCAGCTTATACGGGCCAGCGGGAGCGGTAGATACGCAGTATTTT CASSLYGPAGAVDTQYF
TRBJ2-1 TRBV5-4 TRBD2 TGTGCCAGCAGCACGACTAGCCGGAATGAGCAGTTCTTC CASSTTSRNEQFF
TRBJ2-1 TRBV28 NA TGTGCCAGCAGCACTAGCTCCCGCTACAATGAGCAGTTCTTC CASSTSSRYNEQFF
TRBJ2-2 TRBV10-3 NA TGTGCCATCAAACGGACAGTGCCGAACACCGGGGAGCTGTTTTTT CAIKRTVPNTGELFF
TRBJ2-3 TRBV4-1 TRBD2 TGCGCCAGCAGCCAAGGGACTAGCGGGAGGGCCTATACGCAGTATTTT CASSQGTSGRAYTQYF
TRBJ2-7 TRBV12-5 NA TGTGCTAGTGGTCCTGGGAGCTCCTACGAGCAGTACTTC CASGPGSSYEQYF
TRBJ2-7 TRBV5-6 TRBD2 TGTGCCAGCAGCTTGGGGACTAGCGGGATTTACGAGCAGTACTTC CASSLGTSGIYEQYF
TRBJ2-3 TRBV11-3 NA TGTGCCAGCAGCCTCGGGAAGATGGCAGATACGCAGTATTTT CASSLGKMADTQYF
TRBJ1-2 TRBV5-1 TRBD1 TGCGCCAGCAGCTTCGACAGGGGGGAAGGTGGCTACACCTTC CASSFDRGEGGYTF
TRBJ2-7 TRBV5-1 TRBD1 TGCGCCAGCAGCTTACCCGGGACAGGGCCCCACGAGCAGTACTTC CASSLPGTGPHEQYF
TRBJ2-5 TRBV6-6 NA TGTGCCAGCAGTTACTCTCAAGAGACCCAGTACTTC CASSYSQETQYF
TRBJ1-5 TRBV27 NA TGTGCCAGCAGTTTACAGGGGTTGTTGGGGCCCCAGCATTTT CASSLQGLLGPQHF
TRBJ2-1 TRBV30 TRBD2 TGTGCCTGGAGTGTAGCGAGCGGGAGTTTGACTGAGCAGTTCTTC CAWSVASGSLTEQFF
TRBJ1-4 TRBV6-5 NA TGTGCCAGCAGTGGACATCGAAAAGAAAAACTGTTTTTT CASSGHRKEKLFF
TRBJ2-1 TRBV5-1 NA TGCGCCAGCAGCTTGGGGCGGGATGAGCAGTTCTTC CASSLGRDEQFF
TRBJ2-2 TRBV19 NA TGTGCCAGTAGGACCGGGACCTCGAACACCGGGGAGCTGTTTTTT CASRTGTSNTGELFF
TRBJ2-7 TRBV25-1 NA TGTGCCAGCAGTGGACACTACGAGCAGTACTTC CASSGHYEQYF
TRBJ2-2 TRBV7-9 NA TGTGCCAGCAGCCCCACCGTTGGGTCCGCGAAAAACACCGGGGAGCTGTTTTTT CASSPTVGSAKNTGELFF
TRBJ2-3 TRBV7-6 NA TGTGCCAGCAGCCCGATAGGGGCGACACTCACAGATACGCAGTATTTT CASSPIGATLTDTQYF
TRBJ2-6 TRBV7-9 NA TGTGCCAGCAGCTCTTCTGGGGCCAACGTCCTGACTTTC CASSSSGANVLTF
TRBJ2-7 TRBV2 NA TGTGCCAGCAGTCGAGAGGGGTGGAGCTCCTACGAGCAGTACTTC CASSREGWSSYEQYF
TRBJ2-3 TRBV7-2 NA TGTGCCAGCAGCTTCACGGGGGGCTATACCCCAGATACGCAGTATTTT CASSFTGGYTPDTQYF
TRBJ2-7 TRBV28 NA TGTGCCAGCAGTACCAGCTACGAGCAGTACTTC CASSTSYEQYF
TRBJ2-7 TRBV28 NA TGTGCCAGCAGATCGGGGGTTCACTACGAGCAGTACTTC CASRSGVHYEQYF
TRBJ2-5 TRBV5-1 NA TGCGCCAGCAGCTTGGCCGATAAGTGGGAGACCCAGTACTTC CASSLADKWETQYF
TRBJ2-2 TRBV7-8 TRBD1 TGTGCCAGCAGCTTAAGAGGACAGGCCGAGATTGCGAACACCGGGGAGCTGTTTTTT CASSLRGQAEIANTGELFF
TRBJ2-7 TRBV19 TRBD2 TGTGCCAGTAGTCCCAAAGCGGGAGGCCGGGGGGAGCAGTACTTC CASSPKAGGRGEQYF
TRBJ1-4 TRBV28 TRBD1 TGTGCCGCTTCACAGGGGGCCGCTGAAAAACTGTTTTTT CAASQGAAEKLFF
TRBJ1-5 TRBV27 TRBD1 TGTGCCAGCAGTTTCGGACAGGGTGGCCAGCCCCAGCATTTT CASSFGQGGQPQHF
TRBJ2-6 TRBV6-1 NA TGTGCCAGCCAAGAGGGGGGGTTGCAGGCCAACGTCCTGACTTTC CASQEGGLQANVLTF